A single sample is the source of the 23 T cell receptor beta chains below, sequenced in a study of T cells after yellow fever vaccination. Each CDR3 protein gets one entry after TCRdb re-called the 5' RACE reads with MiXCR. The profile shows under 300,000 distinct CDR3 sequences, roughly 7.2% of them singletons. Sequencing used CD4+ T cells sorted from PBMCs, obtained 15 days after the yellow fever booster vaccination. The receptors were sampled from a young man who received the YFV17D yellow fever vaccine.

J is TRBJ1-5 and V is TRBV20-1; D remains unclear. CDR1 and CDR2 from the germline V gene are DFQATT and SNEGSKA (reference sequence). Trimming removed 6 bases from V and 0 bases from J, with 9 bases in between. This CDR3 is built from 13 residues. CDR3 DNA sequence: TGCAGTGCGCTAGGGAATAGCAATCAGCCCCAGCATTTT. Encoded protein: CSALGNSNQPQHF.

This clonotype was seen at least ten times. DNA for the CDR3: TGCGCCAGCAGCCAAGTTCTCAGGGGGGCCTATGGCTACACCTTC. Its protein product is CASSQVLRGAYGYTF. The rearrangement links TRBV4-3 to TRBJ1-2; 7 nucleotides agree with TRBD1. V lost 1 base, J lost 4 bases, and 6 bases stayed unmatched. Germline V lookup: CDR1 LGHNA, CDR2 YSLEER. This CDR3 is 15 amino acids long.

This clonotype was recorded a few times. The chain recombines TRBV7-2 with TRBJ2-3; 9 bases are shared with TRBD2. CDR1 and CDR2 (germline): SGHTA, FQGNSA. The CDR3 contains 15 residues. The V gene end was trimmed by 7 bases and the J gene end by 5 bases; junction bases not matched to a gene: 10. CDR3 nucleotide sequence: TGTGCCAGCACGGCGGGTAGCGGGAGAATAGATACGCAGTATTTT. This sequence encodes CASTAGSGRIDTQYF. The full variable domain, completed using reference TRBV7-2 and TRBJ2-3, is GAGVSQSPSNKVTEKGKDVELRCDPISGHTALYWYRQSLGQGLEFLIYFQGNSAPDKSGLPSDRFSAERTGGSVSTLTIQRTQQEDSAVYLCASTAGSGRIDTQYFGPGTRLTVL.

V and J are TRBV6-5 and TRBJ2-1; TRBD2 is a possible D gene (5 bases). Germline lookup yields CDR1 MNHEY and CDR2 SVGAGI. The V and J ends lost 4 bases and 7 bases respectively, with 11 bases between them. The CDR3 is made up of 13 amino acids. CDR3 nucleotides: TGTGCCAGCAGTTGGGGAGCGGTAAATGAGCAGTTCTTC. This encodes CASSWGAVNEQFF.

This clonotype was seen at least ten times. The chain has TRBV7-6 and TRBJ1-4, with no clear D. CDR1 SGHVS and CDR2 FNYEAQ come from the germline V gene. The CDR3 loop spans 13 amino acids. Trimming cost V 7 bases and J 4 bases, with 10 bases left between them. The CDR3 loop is CASTGLGNEKLFF. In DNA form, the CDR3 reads TGTGCCAGCACCGGTCTGGGTAATGAAAAACTGTTTTTT.

CDR3 in DNA: TGTGCCAGCAGCCGGATAAGCGGGATCTCCTACAATGAGCAGTTCTTC. Translated: CASSRISGISYNEQFF. The chain is built from TRBV4-2 and TRBJ2-1; 7 bases line up with TRBD2. This CDR3 is built from 16 residues. Germline trimming cut 4 bases from V and 0 bases from J; bases unmatched to any gene: 6. Germline CDR1 reads LGHNA; CDR2 reads YNFKEQ.

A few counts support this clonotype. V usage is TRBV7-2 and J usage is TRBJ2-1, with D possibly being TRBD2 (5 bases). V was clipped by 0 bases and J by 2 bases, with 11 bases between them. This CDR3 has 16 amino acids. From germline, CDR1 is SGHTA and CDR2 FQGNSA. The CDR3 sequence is CASSLAPAVPYNEQFF. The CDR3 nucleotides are TGTGCCAGCAGCTTAGCGCCAGCGGTACCCTACAATGAGCAGTTCTTC.

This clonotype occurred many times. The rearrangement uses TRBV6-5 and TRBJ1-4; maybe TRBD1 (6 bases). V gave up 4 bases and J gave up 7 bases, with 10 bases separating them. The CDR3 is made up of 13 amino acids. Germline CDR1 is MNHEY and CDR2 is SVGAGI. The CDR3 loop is CASSLGGREKLFF. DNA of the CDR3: TGTGCCAGCAGTTTGGGGGGGCGTGAAAAACTGTTTTTT.

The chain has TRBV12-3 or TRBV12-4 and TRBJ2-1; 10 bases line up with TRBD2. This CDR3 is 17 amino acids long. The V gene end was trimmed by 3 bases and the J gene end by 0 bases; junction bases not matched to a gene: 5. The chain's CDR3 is CASSFPSGRGSYNEQFF. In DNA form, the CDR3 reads TGTGCCAGCAGTTTTCCTAGCGGGAGAGGCTCCTACAATGAGCAGTTCTTC.

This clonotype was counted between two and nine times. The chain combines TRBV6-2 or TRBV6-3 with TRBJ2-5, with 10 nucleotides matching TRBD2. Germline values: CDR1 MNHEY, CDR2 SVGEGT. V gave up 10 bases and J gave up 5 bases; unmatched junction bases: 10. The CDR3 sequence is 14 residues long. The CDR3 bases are TGTGCCATCCAAATCGGGACTAGCGTGGAGACCCAGTACTTC. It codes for CAIQIGTSVETQYF.

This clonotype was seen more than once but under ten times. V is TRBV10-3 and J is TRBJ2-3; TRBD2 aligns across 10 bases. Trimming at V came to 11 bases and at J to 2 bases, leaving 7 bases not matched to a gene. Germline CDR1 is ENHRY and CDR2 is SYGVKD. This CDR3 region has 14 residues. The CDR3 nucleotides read TGTGCCTCCACAAGCGGGAGGGTCACAGATACGCAGTATTTT. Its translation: CASTSGRVTDTQYF.

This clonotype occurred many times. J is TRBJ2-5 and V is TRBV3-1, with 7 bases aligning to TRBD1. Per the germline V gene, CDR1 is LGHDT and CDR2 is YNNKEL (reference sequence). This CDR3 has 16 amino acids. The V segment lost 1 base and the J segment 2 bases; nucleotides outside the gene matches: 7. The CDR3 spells CASSQGGGRGQETQYF. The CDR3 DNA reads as TGTGCCAGCAGCCAAGGAGGCGGCAGGGGGCAAGAGACCCAGTACTTC.

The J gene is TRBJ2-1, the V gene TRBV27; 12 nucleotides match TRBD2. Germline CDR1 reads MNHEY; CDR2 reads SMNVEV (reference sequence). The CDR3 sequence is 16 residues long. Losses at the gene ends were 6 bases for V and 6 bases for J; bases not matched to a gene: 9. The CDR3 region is CASRRTSGALGNEQFF. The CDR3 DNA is TGTGCCAGCAGACGGACTAGCGGGGCGTTGGGCAATGAGCAGTTCTTC.

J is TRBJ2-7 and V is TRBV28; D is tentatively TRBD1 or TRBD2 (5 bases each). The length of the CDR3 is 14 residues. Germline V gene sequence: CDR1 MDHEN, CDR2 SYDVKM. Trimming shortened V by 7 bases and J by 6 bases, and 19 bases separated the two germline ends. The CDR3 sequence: CASNYGLGTSEQYF. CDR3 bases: TGTGCCAGCAACTACGGGCTGGGGACCTCCGAGCAGTACTTC.

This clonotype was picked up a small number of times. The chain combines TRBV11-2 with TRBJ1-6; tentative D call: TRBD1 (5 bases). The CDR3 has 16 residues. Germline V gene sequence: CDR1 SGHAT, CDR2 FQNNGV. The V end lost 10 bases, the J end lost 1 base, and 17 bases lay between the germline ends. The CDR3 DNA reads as TGTGCCACCCGATATGGGCGGGGGTCCTATAATTCACCCCTCCACTTT. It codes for CATRYGRGSYNSPLHF.

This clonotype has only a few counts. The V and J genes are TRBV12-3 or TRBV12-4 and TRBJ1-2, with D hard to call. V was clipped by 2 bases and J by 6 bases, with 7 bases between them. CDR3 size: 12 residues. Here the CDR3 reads CASSLLRNGYTF. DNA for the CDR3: TGTGCCAGCAGTTTATTGCGGAATGGCTACACCTTC.

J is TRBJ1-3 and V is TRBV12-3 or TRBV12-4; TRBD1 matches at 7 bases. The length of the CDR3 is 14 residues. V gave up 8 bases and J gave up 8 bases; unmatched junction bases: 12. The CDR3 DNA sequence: TGTGCCAGCTCCCGCCGACAGGGTTTGGACACCATATATTTT. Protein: CASSRRQGLDTIYF.

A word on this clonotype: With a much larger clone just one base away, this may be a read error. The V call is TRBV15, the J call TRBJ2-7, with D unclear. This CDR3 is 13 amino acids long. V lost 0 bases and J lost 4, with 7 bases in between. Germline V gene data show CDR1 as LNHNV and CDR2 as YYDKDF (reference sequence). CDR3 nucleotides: TGTGCCACCAGCAGAGATCGACATTACGAGCAGTACTTC. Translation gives CATSRDRHYEQYF.

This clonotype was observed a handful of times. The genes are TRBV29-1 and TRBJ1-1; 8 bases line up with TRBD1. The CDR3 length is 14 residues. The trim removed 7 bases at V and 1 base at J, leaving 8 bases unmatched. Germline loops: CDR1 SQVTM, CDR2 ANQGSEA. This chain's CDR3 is CSAWTGWENTEAFF. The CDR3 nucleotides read TGCAGCGCTTGGACAGGGTGGGAGAACACTGAAGCTTTCTTT.

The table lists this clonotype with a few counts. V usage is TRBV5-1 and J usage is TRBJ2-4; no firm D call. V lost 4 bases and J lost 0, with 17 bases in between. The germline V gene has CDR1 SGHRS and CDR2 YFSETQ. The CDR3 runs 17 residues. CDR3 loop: CASSPTQVTKAKNIQYF. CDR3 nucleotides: TGCGCCAGCAGCCCGACACAAGTGACGAAAGCCAAAAACATTCAGTACTTC.

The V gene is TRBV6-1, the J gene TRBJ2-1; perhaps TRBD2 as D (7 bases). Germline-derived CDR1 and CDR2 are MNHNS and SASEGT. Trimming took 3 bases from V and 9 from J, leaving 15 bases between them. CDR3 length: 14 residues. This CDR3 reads CASSEGGRGGEQFF. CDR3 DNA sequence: TGTGCCAGCAGTGAGGGCGGGAGAGGGGGTGAGCAGTTCTTC.

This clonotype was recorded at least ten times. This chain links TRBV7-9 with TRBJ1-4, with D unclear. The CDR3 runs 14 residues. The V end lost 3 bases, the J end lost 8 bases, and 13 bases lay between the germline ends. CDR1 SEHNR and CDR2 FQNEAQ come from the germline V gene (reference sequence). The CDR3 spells CASSFGQTREKLFF. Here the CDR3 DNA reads TGTGCCAGCAGCTTCGGTCAGACGCGGGAAAAACTGTTTTTT.

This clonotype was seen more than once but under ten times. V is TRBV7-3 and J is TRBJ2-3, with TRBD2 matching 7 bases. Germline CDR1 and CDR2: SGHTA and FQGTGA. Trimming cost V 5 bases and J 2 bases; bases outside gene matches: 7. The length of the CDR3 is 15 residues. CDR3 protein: CASSHKAGPTDTQYF. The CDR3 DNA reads TGTGCCAGCAGCCACAAAGCGGGACCCACAGATACGCAGTATTTT.